A selection of T cell receptor beta chains follows, all from one sample in a study of neoadjuvant anti-PD-1 for oral cavity cancer. Clones were read by immunoSEQ multiplex PCR, and TCRdb kept only the in-frame ones, dropping some. The sample holds about 37,000 clones; 35% to 45% are singletons and the top ten take about 16%. The material sequenced was tumor tissue, taken after nivolumab (anti-PD-1) treatment. The receptor set was obtained from a person between 35 and 79 years old with oral cavity squamous cell carcinoma. Both conserved end residues are part of each CDR3. A D gene is named only where the DNA matches it firmly. Clone size appears in some rows only: once, few, many, or a class for an expanded clone.

>TRBV27|.|15|.
CASSFGTGTRDEQYF
>TRBV25-1|.|15|.
CASSEKKPAGETQYF
>TRBV6-5|.|15|.
CASSQTVPARQPQHF
>TRBV7-3|.|14|few
CASSPGGSKNIQYF
>TRBV5-1|.|15|.
CASSLVGPAKNIQYF
>TRBV29-1|.|13|.
CSVVRDRNTEAFF
>TRBV7-7|.|15|few
CASSFGRENTGELFF
>TRBV28|TRBD2|16|.
CASTWIAGVGTGELFF
>TRBV30|.|13|.
CAWSVRENQPQHF
>TRBV11-2|TRBD2|17|few
CASSRSYSGSSTGELFF
>TRBV6-4|.|13|few
CARLQCLNEKLFF
>TRBV29-1|TRBD2|16|.
CSVEWLAGSATDTQYF
>TRBV7-2|.|14|few
CASSLVTMNTEAFF
>TRBV4-1|.|14|few
CASTPTLLSYEQYF
>TRBV5-4|TRBD2|13|.
CAPPPGRAHEQYF
>TRBV19|TRBD1|15|few
CASRPPRDRLYGYTF
>TRBV27|.|14|.
CASSYRVSTDTQYF
>TRBV6-6|TRBD1|14|few
CASEGQGGGTEAFF
>TRBV27|.|13|few
CASYRANTGELFF
>TRBV9|.|19|.
CASSPHIWEWGHHTDTQYF
>TRBV28|.|10|once
CASNYQPQHF
>TRBV6-1|.|15|.
CASSEFPLGSYEQYF
>TRBV19|.|14|many
CASSIQGMNQPQHF
>TRBV7-3|.|16|.
CASSPERDHPYNEQFF
>TRBV27|TRBD1|16|.
CASSLSGTGGLQPQHF
>TRBV19|.|13|.
CASTAIEKGEQFF
>TRBV6-5|.|13|few
CASSYQISTEAFF
>TRBV29-1|.|13|many
CSALDNYNSPLHF
>TRBV18|TRBD2|16|.
CASSRTTSGYTGELFF
>TRBV28|TRBD1|14|.
CASSRGGADYGYTF
>TRBV5-1|.|12|.
CASSLDRETQYF
>TRBV14|.|13|.
CASSQGSDYGYTF
>TRBV7-2|TRBD2|15|.
CASSILAQRESEQFF
>TRBV20-1|.|11|many
CSARVDYGYTF
>TRBV11-2|TRBD2|17|.
CASSLAGAGVGTDTQYF
>TRBV6-1|.|14|.
CASSPGPDYNEQFF
>TRBV19|.|13|.
CASQPQASTEAFF
>TRBV13|TRBD1|15|.
CASSWPGTGVYEQYF
>TRBV2|TRBD1|15|once
CASSAMSTGNNEQFF
>TRBV2|TRBD1|13|.
CASTQGAGYGYTF
>TRBV21-1|.|15|.
CASSPSRGQEETQYF
>TRBV14|.|15|.
CASSQDGVRISPLHF
>TRBV5-8|.|13|few
CASSLREPDTQYF
>TRBV7-9|.|14|many
CASSLAGRSYGYTF
>TRBV5-1|TRBD2|15|.
CASSLSGTSRYEQYF
>TRBV19|TRBD1|15|.
CASQRQGMRGGELFF
>TRBV6-6|TRBD2|15|.
CASSYSRAGAYEQYF
>TRBV15|.|13|few
CATSDGQNYGYTF
>TRBV9|.|13|once
CASSVAGRSEQYF
>TRBV2|.|12|.
CASSIYTGELFF
>TRBV4-1|.|15|many
CASSQVGGMNTEAFF
>TRBV30|.|15|.
CAWSLAFATNEKLFF
>TRBV7-8|.|14|medium-sized
CASAAGTMNTEAFF
>TRBV11-2|TRBD2|15|.
CASSLSVAGGNEQFF
>TRBV11-2|TRBD2|16|.
CASSETGTSNTGELFF
>TRBV6-6|.|13|.
CASSYSQNQPQHF
>TRBV5-1|.|14|many
CASSLAYIDYGYTF
>TRBV4-2|.|12|medium-sized
CASSHLDNEQFF